This T cell receptor beta chain was sequenced in a study of blood T cells in healthy people across ages. Germline CDR1 is MNHEY and CDR2 is SVGEGT. The CDR3 covers 13 residues. Primed by a sample-barcoded 5' primer and a J-beta primer mix, a second PCR proceeded for about 7 to 12 cycles. Every single cDNA molecule received a tag from a template-switch adaptor with 12 random nucleotides. TCRdb processed the 5' RACE reads anew with MiXCR; each CDR3 protein has one entry. The data contain hundreds of thousands of distinct CDR3 sequences, 29% of them singletons. A note on this clonotype: The germline gene is not matched at one end of the junction; a read error may be the cause.

The clonotype comes from a woman older than 75 in good health. The specimen sequenced was blood. This rearrangement joins TRBV6-2 or TRBV6-3 to TRBJ1-2, with 9 bases fitting TRBD1. DNA of the CDR3: TGTGCCTGCAGTCCACAGGGGGCGCGTGGCTACACCTTC. Translated: CACSPQGARGYTF.